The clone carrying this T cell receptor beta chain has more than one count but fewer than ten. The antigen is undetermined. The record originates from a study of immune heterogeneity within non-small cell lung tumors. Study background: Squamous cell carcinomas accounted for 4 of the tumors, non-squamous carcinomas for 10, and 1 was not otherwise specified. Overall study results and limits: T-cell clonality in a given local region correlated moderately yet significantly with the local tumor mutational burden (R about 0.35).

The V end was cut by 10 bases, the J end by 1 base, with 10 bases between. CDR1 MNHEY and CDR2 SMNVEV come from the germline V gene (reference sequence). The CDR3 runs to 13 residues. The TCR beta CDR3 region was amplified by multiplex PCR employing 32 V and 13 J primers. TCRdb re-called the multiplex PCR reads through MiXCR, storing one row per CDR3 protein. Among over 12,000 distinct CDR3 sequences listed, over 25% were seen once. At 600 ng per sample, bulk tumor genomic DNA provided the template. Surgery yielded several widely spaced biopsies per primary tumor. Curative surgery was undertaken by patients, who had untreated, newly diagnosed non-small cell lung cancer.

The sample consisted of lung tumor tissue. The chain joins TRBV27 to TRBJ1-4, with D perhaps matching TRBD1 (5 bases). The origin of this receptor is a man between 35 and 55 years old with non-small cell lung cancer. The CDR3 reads CATQGVTNEKLFF. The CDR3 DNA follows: TGTGCCACCCAAGGGGTAACTAATGAAAAACTGTTTTTT.